Listed below are T cell receptor beta chains from one sample, sequenced in a study of T cell repertoires in cytomegalovirus infection. One entry per CDR3 protein, called by TCRdb with MiXCR from the reads. The table has 150,000 to 200,000 distinct CDR3 sequences, 28% seen once; the top ten hold around 29%. The sequencing input was PBMCs. The source of these receptors is a human donor in good health (CMV status not recorded). Some clones in this sample may be carry-over from other donors' samples. The CDR3 runs from the conserved cysteine through the conserved F or W. D genes are given only for firm matches. Rows give clone size only sometimes, using once, few, many, or a class for an expanded clone.

TRBJ1-4,13,.,.,TRBV12-3/TRBV12-4,TGTGCCAGCAGGTTGGGCAGGGAAGAAAAACTGTTTTTT,CASRLGREEKLFF
TRBJ2-7,12,.,.,TRBV20-1,TGCAGTGCTTCCCTCGGTGCAGACGAGCAGTACTTC,CSASLGADEQYF
TRBJ2-5,13,.,few,TRBV7-2,TGTGCCAGCAAGGGGGGGGGCGAAGAGACCCAGTACTTC,CASKGGGEETQYF
TRBJ1-2,14,.,.,TRBV7-9,TGTGCCAGCAGCCTACCTGTACAGCCGCGTGGCTACACCTTC,CASSLPVQPRGYTF
TRBJ1-5,14,.,.,TRBV19,TGTGCCAGTAGGCAGGGTGGGCGCAATCAGCCCCAGCATTTT,CASRQGGRNQPQHF
TRBJ1-2,13,.,few,TRBV7-6,TGTGCCAGCAGCCCAGACAGGTTCCGGGGCTACACCTTC,CASSPDRFRGYTF
TRBJ1-1,16,TRBD1,few,TRBV19,TGTGCCAGTAGTATTATGAGCGGGACAGCCAACACTGAAGCTTTCTTT,CASSIMSGTANTEAFF
TRBJ1-4,15,.,.,TRBV7-8,TGTGCCAGCAGCTTAGGCTGGGCGGAAAACGAAAAACTGTTTTTT,CASSLGWAENEKLFF
TRBJ1-1,14,.,.,TRBV7-2,TGTGCCAGCAGCTTCCCAGGGCGGGACACTGAAGCTTTCTTT,CASSFPGRDTEAFF
TRBJ2-1,12,.,.,TRBV24-1,TGTGCCACCAGTGATCCTGATGGTGAGCAGTTCTTC,CATSDPDGEQFF
TRBJ1-2,13,.,.,TRBV7-6,TGTGCCAGCAGCGACTCTCATCGGGAGGGCTACACCTTC,CASSDSHREGYTF
TRBJ1-1,15,TRBD1,.,TRBV29-1,TGCAGCGTTGATCTGGGACAGGTGATGAACACTGAAGCTTTCTTT,CSVDLGQVMNTEAFF
TRBJ1-2,14,.,.,TRBV20-1,TGCAGTGCCTCCACCTTGGCCGTTAACTATGGCTACACCTTC,CSASTLAVNYGYTF
TRBJ1-1,13,.,few,TRBV19,TGTGCCAGTCGTGACGGGGTCGACACTGAAGCTTTCTTT,CASRDGVDTEAFF
TRBJ2-7,12,.,many,TRBV7-7,TGTGCTAGCAGCCCCTTAAGCCACGAGCAGTACTTC,CASSPLSHEQYF
TRBJ2-7,13,.,.,TRBV2,TGTGCCAGCAGTGGGCCGAGAAGCTACGAGCAGTACTTC,CASSGPRSYEQYF
TRBJ1-1,15,.,many,TRBV7-2,TGTGCCAGCAGCGACGCAGGGGTAAGGTACACTGAAGCTTTCTTT,CASSDAGVRYTEAFF
TRBJ1-5,18,.,few,TRBV7-8,TGTGCCAGCAGCTTAGAGGGACGGATGGATTATAGCAATCAGCCCCAGCATTTT,CASSLEGRMDYSNQPQHF
TRBJ2-1,14,.,.,TRBV2,TGTGCCAGCACCCAAGGATCGGGGGGCGGAGAGCAGTTCTTC,CASTQGSGGGEQFF
TRBJ1-1,12,.,.,TRBV7-2,TGTGCCAGCAGCTTAGTTCCGGCGACCGCTTTCTTT,CASSLVPATAFF
TRBJ2-2,17,TRBD2,.,TRBV2,TGTGCCAGCAACTCTCGCGGGGGGGGGTCCCACACCGGGGAGCTGTTTTTT,CASNSRGGGSHTGELFF
TRBJ1-1,11,.,few,TRBV29-1,TGCAGCGTTCAGGAACGCCCTGAAGCTTTCTTT,CSVQERPEAFF
TRBJ1-1,13,.,.,TRBV7-9,TGTGCCAGCAGCTCCGGGACACCCGGCTCAGCTTTCTTT,CASSSGTPGSAFF
TRBJ2-5,14,.,.,TRBV29-1,TGCAGCGTGATTTCGGGACTTTCTCAAGAGACCCAGTACTTC,CSVISGLSQETQYF
TRBJ1-6,15,TRBD1,few,TRBV19,TGTGCCAGTAGTAGCGCCGGGACAGGGTTTACACCCCTCCACTTT,CASSSAGTGFTPLHF
TRBJ2-3,18,TRBD2,many,TRBV20-1,TGCAGTGCTAGAGATGAGTTTTGGCGTAGCGGGGGGGAAGATACGCAGTATTTT,CSARDEFWRSGGEDTQYF
TRBJ1-1,14,.,.,TRBV7-8,TGTGCCAGCAGCCCCAGGGAGACGAGACCTGAAGCTTTCTTT,CASSPRETRPEAFF
TRBJ2-2,13,TRBD1,once,TRBV6-6,TGTGCCAGCGGGACAGGGATGGGCGGGGAGCTGTTTTTT,CASGTGMGGELFF
TRBJ1-1,13,.,.,TRBV7-8,TGTGCCAGCAGCCCAGGGAAGGGCACTGAAGCTTTCTTT,CASSPGKGTEAFF
TRBJ2-1,10,.,.,TRBV29-1,TGCAGCGCAGGGGACAATGAGCAGTTCTTC,CSAGDNEQFF
TRBJ1-6,16,.,few,TRBV6-5,TGTGCCAGCAGTCCAGGCGACCCTTCGTATAATTCACCCCTCCACTTT,CASSPGDPSYNSPLHF
TRBJ1-4,15,TRBD1,few,TRBV3-1,TGTGCCAGCAGCCAACGGGGGACAGTTAATGAAAAACTGTTTTTT,CASSQRGTVNEKLFF
TRBJ1-5,14,.,many,TRBV7-2,TGTGCCAGCAGCTCAGACAGCTTTGATCAGCCCCAGCATTTT,CASSSDSFDQPQHF
TRBJ1-5,16,TRBD1,.,TRBV19,TGTGCCAGTAGGCTTCGGGGACAGGGGGCACGTCAGCCCCAGCATTTT,CASRLRGQGARQPQHF
TRBJ2-7,13,.,.,TRBV7-9,TGTGCCAGCAGCCGGGAAGGGGGCTACGAGCAGTACTTC,CASSREGGYEQYF
TRBJ2-6,18,.,.,TRBV3-1,TGTGCCAGCAGCCGGGTGCTACCAGCGACCTCTGGGGCCAACGTCCTGACTTTC,CASSRVLPATSGANVLTF
TRBJ2-5,15,.,few,TRBV7-8,TGTGCCAGCAGCTTAGCGGCCGGGCTCGAAGAGACCCAGTACTTC,CASSLAAGLEETQYF
TRBJ2-4,17,TRBD1,.,TRBV7-4,TGTGCCAGCAGCTTAATTACAGGGGGCGAATGGCAAAACATTCAGTACTTC,CASSLITGGEWQNIQYF
TRBJ2-3,14,.,many,TRBV6-6,TGTGCCAGCAGTTACGGGGGCCCCTTGGATACGCAGTATTTT,CASSYGGPLDTQYF
TRBJ1-5,18,.,.,TRBV5-6,TGTGCCAGCAGCCGCGGGGGGCCTTTGCTCGATAGCAATCAGCCCCAGCATTTT,CASSRGGPLLDSNQPQHF
TRBJ2-1,14,TRBD1,many,TRBV7-2,TGTGCCAGCAGCTTATCAACAGGGGCCAATGAGCAGTTCTTC,CASSLSTGANEQFF
TRBJ2-7,12,.,.,TRBV6-2/TRBV6-3,TGTGCCAGCAGTTACACCCCCGTCGAGCAGTACTTC,CASSYTPVEQYF
TRBJ2-5,15,.,.,TRBV12-3/TRBV12-4,TGTGCCAGCAGTTTGGGCGGGGTCGTGGAAGAGACCCAGTACTTC,CASSLGGVVEETQYF
TRBJ1-4,14,.,.,TRBV20-1,TGCAGTGCTAGAGATAGAACCGGAGGTGAAAAACTGTTTTTT,CSARDRTGGEKLFF
TRBJ1-1,15,.,.,TRBV3-1,TGTGCCAGCAGCCAAGTTGCAGGGGCGAACACTGAAGCTTTCTTT,CASSQVAGANTEAFF
TRBJ2-7,13,.,.,TRBV19,TGTGCCAGCAGGCAGGACACATCCTACGAGCAGTACTTC,CASRQDTSYEQYF
TRBJ1-5,14,.,.,TRBV29-1,TGCAGCGTGGAAACGTCAGGTAGCAATCAGCCCCAGCATTTT,CSVETSGSNQPQHF
TRBJ2-1,15,TRBD2,.,TRBV7-9,TGTGCCAGCAGCTTTCCGGGACTAGCGAGCAATGAGCAGTTCTTC,CASSFPGLASNEQFF
TRBJ1-2,12,.,.,TRBV6-1,TGTGCCAGCAGTGAACCCCTGGGAGGCTACACCTTC,CASSEPLGGYTF
TRBJ1-5,15,.,.,TRBV2,TGTGCCAGCACTCTTGGGGGCAATAGCAATCAGCCCCAGCATTTT,CASTLGGNSNQPQHF
TRBJ2-3,15,TRBD2,few,TRBV7-2,TGTGCCAGCAGCTTAGGACTAGCCGAAGCAGATACGCAGTATTTT,CASSLGLAEADTQYF
TRBJ1-2,14,.,few,TRBV12-5,TGTGCTAGTGGTGGGGGCAGTTACAACTATGGCTACACCTTC,CASGGGSYNYGYTF
TRBJ1-2,13,.,.,TRBV29-1,TGCAGCGCCCCGAGGAGCCAAGGTTATGGCTACACCTTC,CSAPRSQGYGYTF
TRBJ1-1,13,.,many,TRBV4-1,TGCGCCAGCAGCCAAAAGCCAAACACTGAAGCTTTCTTT,CASSQKPNTEAFF
TRBJ1-1,15,.,many,TRBV9,TGTGCCAGCAGCGTAGGTCCGGGCTGGGACACTGAAGCTTTCTTT,CASSVGPGWDTEAFF
TRBJ2-3,19,.,.,TRBV12-3/TRBV12-4,TGTGCCAGCAGTACTACAGGGACCGCATCCTACACCTACACAGATACGCAGTATTTT,CASSTTGTASYTYTDTQYF
TRBJ2-7,15,TRBD1,.,TRBV27,TGTGCCAGCAGTTTAGCCTCCGGACAGGCCTACGAGCAGTACTTC,CASSLASGQAYEQYF
TRBJ1-1,16,.,.,TRBV18,TGTGCCAGCTCACCACCGTCTTCGATTTTGAACACTGAAGCTTTCTTT,CASSPPSSILNTEAFF
TRBJ1-1,13,.,.,TRBV12-5,TGTGCTAGTGGCCCACCGCGGAACACTGAAGCTTTCTTT,CASGPPRNTEAFF